These 18 T cell receptor beta chains came from one sample sequenced in a study of blood T cell repertoires in COVID-19 (TCRdb year 2020). Libraries were constructed by the immunoSEQ multiplex PCR assay. Drawn from immuneACCESS, this table holds only the in-frame rearrangements with V and J called that TCRdb kept. Clones are partly lost; checked studies trace under half to an unresolved V gene and leave the rest unexplained. The sample profile shows roughly 250,000 clones; 80% to 95% of them were found once. Approximately 1.9% of the sample rests with the top ten. Sequenced material: PBMCs or T cells enriched from blood (not recorded which). The receptors stem from a woman younger than 35 who had recovered from COVID-19.

The rearrangement joins TRBV5-1 to TRBJ2-3; no firm D call. This CDR3 region has 13 residues. Germline CDR1 is SGHRS and CDR2 is YFSETQ. Trimming took off 5 bases at V and 3 bases at J, with 10 bases between the two ends. CDR3 nucleotide sequence: TGCGCCAGCAGTCGCCTACTAACAGATACGCAGTATTTT. Amino acid sequence: CASSRLLTDTQYF.

V usage is TRBV5-1 and J usage is TRBJ2-2; 8 nucleotides align to TRBD2. CDR1 and CDR2 (germline): SGHRS, YFSETQ. J was trimmed by 5 bases and V by 4 bases; bases with no gene match: 7. The CDR3 totals 15 residues. CDR3 in amino acids: CASSLRASGTGELFF. The CDR3 DNA reads TGCGCCAGCAGCCTCAGGGCTAGCGGGACCGGGGAGCTGTTTTTT.

The rearrangement uses TRBV4-2 and TRBJ1-5; D is uncertain. The germline gives CDR1 LGHNA, CDR2 YNFKEQ. The germline V and J ends were trimmed by 0 bases and 3 bases, with 6 bases remaining between them. CDR3 length: 14 amino acids. The CDR3 spells CASSQDRINQPQHF. DNA of the CDR3: TGTGCCAGCAGCCAAGATCGTATCAATCAGCCCCAGCATTTT.

This chain joins TRBV7-9 and TRBJ1-1, with D possibly matching TRBD1 (5 bases). The ends were cut back, 3 bases at V and 2 bases at J, with 22 bases in the middle. The CDR3 is made up of 18 amino acids. Germline values: CDR1 SEHNR, CDR2 FQNEAQ (reference sequence). CDR3 region: CASSFATSFWQGNTEAFF. The CDR3 coding sequence is TGTGCCAGCAGCTTCGCTACTTCTTTTTGGCAGGGAAACACTGAAGCTTTCTTT.

This chain joins TRBV6-2 or TRBV6-3 and TRBJ1-4, with a tentative D call TRBD1 (6 bases). The CDR3 totals 14 residues. The ends were cut back, 6 bases at V and 6 bases at J, with 14 bases in the middle. In germline, CDR1 is MNHEY, CDR2 SVGEGT. CDR3 amino acids: CASSLDRRDEKLFF. CDR3 DNA: TGTGCCAGCAGCTTGGACAGACGCGATGAAAAACTGTTTTTT.

J is TRBJ1-5 and V is TRBV5-3, with TRBD1 as a possible D gene (6 bases). TRBV5-3 is given ORF status, its function remaining uncertain. V lost 0 bases and J lost 3, with 13 bases in between. This CDR3 has 16 amino acids. This chain's CDR3 is CARSLVRTVYNQPQHF. In nucleotides, the CDR3 is TGTGCCAGAAGCTTGGTTAGGACAGTTTACAATCAGCCCCAGCATTTT.

V gene TRBV9 combines with J gene TRBJ2-7; unclear D gene. The ends were cut back, 0 bases at V and 0 bases at J, with 10 bases in the middle. CDR1 and CDR2 from the germline V gene are SGDLS and YYNGEE. The CDR3 length is 15 residues. The CDR3 region is CASSVGAISSYEQYF. The CDR3 DNA is TGTGCCAGCAGCGTAGGAGCGATAAGCTCCTACGAGCAGTACTTC.

CDR3 in amino acids: CASSPSGTAPGYTF. In DNA form, the CDR3 reads TGTGCCAGCTCACCGTCCGGGACAGCCCCTGGCTACACCTTC. The chain couples TRBV18 to TRBJ1-2, with 7 bases lining up with TRBD1. The CDR3 runs 14 residues. Per germline, CDR1 KGHSH and CDR2 LQKENI. After removal of 3 bases from V and 7 bases from J, the junction contained 8 bases not matched to a gene.

The gene calls are TRBV11-3 and TRBJ2-1, with a possible D match to TRBD1 (6 bases). The V end lost 5 bases, the J end lost 5 bases, and 7 bases lay between the germline ends. The germline V gene encodes CDR1 SGHNT and CDR2 YENEEA. The CDR3 is made up of 12 amino acids. The CDR3 reads CASSGQNNEQFF. The CDR3, as DNA: TGTGCCAGCAGCGGACAGAACAATGAGCAGTTCTTC.

The chain couples TRBV7-8 to TRBJ2-5; D uncertain. The CDR3 has 13 amino acids. The V and J ends lost 4 bases and 2 bases respectively, with 8 bases between them. Germline V gives CDR1 SGHVS, CDR2 FQNEAQ. The CDR3 bases are TGTGCCAGCAGCTCAGGATTACAAGAGACCCAGTACTTC. Translation gives CASSSGLQETQYF. The variable domain in full, completed from reference TRBV7-8 and TRBJ2-5, reads GAGVSQSPRYKVAKRGQDVALRCDPISGHVSLFWYQQALGQGPEFLTYFQNEAQLDKSGLPSDRFFAERPEGSVSTLKIQRTQQEDSAVYLCASSSGLQETQYFGPGTRLLVL.

The chain has TRBV20-1 and TRBJ2-7; TRBD2 might be the D (6 bases). The length of the CDR3 is 11 residues. Germline CDR1 and CDR2: DFQATT and SNEGSKA (reference sequence). V was shortened by 4 bases and J by 6 bases, with 10 bases between the two germline ends. CDR3 sequence: CSAMAGREQYF. In DNA form, the CDR3 reads TGCAGTGCTATGGCGGGGCGCGAGCAGTACTTC.

The J gene is TRBJ2-1, the V gene TRBV12-1; the D call of TRBD2 is as the table states it, not checked on the DNA. TRBV12-1 is marked as a pseudogene. CDR3 length: 15 residues. The CDR3 sequence: CASSISGKSYNEQFF. DNA for the CDR3: TGTGCCAGCAGCATAAGCGGAAAGTCCTACAATGAGCAGTTCTTC.

This rearrangement joins TRBV3-1 (or the pseudogene TRBV3-2) to TRBJ1-4; 7 positions agree with TRBD1. The CDR3 extends over 13 amino acids. Germline loops: CDR1 LGHDT, CDR2 YNNKEL (reference sequence). The trim removed 5 bases at V and 6 bases at J, leaving 3 bases unmatched. CDR3 loop: CASSTGTDEKLFF. The CDR3 bases are TGTGCCAGCAGCACAGGGACAGATGAAAAACTGTTTTTT.

For the CDR3, the DNA is TGTGCCAGCAGCTTAGGACAGGGGACCTTGAACACTGAAGCTTTCTTT. This translates into CASSLGQGTLNTEAFF. V is TRBV7-3 and J is TRBJ1-1, with 9 bases aligning to TRBD1. Trimming removed 2 bases from V and 0 bases from J; junction bases left unmatched: 4. The germline V gene has CDR1 SGHTA and CDR2 FQGTGA. This CDR3 is built from 16 residues.

The J gene is TRBJ2-3, the V gene TRBV28; TRBD2 agrees at 7 bases. Germline loops: CDR1 MDHEN, CDR2 SYDVKM. V was clipped by 4 bases and J by 6 bases; unmatched bases: 10. The CDR3 totals 15 residues. CDR3 sequence reads: CASSSSGETPDTQYF. The CDR3 DNA sequence: TGTGCCAGCAGTTCTAGCGGCGAGACCCCCGATACGCAGTATTTT.

This CDR3 reads CASTQIGLIKGYTF. DNA for the CDR3: TGTGCCAGCACCCAGATCGGGTTAATCAAGGGCTACACCTTC. This chain connects TRBV28 to TRBJ1-2; D gene uncertain. Trimming left V 7 bases short and J 8 bases short, with 20 bases between. This CDR3 is 14 amino acids long. From germline, CDR1 is MDHEN and CDR2 SYDVKM.

This chain joins TRBV4-1 and TRBJ1-1, with D perhaps TRBD1 (6 bases). The CDR3 extends over 15 amino acids. Germline V gene lookup returns CDR1 MGHRA and CDR2 YSYEKL. V lost 1 base and J lost 4, with 13 bases in between. This CDR3 reads CASSQGGQGSTEAFF. The CDR3 nucleotides read TGCGCCAGCAGCCAAGGGGGGCAGGGGAGCACTGAAGCTTTCTTT.

The chain employs TRBV4-3 and TRBJ1-1; 8 nucleotides agree with TRBD1. CDR3 size: 15 residues. Germline V gene data show CDR1 as LGHNA and CDR2 as YSLEER. V shed 0 bases and J 10 bases; nucleotides not matched to a gene: 10. CDR3 amino acids: CASSQERSTGVRAFF. CDR3 nucleotides: TGCGCCAGCAGCCAAGAAAGGTCGACAGGGGTCCGAGCTTTCTTT.